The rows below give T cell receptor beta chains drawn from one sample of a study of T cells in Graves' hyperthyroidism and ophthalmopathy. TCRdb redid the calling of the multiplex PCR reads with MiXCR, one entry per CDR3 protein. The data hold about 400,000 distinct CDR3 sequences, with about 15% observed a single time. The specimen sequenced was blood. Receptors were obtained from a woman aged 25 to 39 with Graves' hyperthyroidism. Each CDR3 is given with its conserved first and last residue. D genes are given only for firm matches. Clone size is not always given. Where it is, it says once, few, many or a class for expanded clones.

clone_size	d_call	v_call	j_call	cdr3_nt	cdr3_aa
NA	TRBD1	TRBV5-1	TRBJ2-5	TGCGCCAGCAGCTGGACAGGTCCCACCGGAGCCCAGTACTTC	CASSWTGPTGAQYF
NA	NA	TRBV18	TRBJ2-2	TGTGCCAGCTCACCGCGCCCCCGCGCTTCGAACACCGGGGAGCTGTTTTTT	CASSPRPRASNTGELFF
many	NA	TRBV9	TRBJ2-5	TGTGCCAGCAGCGTAGGGACTATTGGTGGAGAGACCCAGTACTTC	CASSVGTIGGETQYF
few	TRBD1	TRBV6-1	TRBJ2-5	TGTGCCAGCCGGACAGGGGGACTGGAGACCCAGTACTTC	CASRTGGLETQYF
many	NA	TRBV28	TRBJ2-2	TGTGCCAGCAGAGGGGGGGGGAACACCGGGGAGCTGTTTTTT	CASRGGGNTGELFF
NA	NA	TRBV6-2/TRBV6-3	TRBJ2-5	TGTGCCAGCAGTACCGCACGGACAGCCCAGGCGACCCGGTACTTC	CASSTARTAQATRYF
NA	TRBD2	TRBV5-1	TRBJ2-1	TGCGCCAGCGGTTTTTTGTCGGGAGGGCCAGACGGTGAGCAGTTCTTC	CASGFLSGGPDGEQFF
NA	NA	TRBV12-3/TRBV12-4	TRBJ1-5	TGTGCCAGCAGTTTTAACGGGGGACAAAAGGGCAATCAGCCCCAGCATTTT	CASSFNGGQKGNQPQHF
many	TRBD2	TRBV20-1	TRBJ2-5	TGCAGTGCGATTACTAGCGGGAGGGCCCAAGAGACCCAGTACTTC	CSAITSGRAQETQYF
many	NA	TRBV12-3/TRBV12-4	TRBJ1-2	TGTGCCAGCAGTTCAGGGTTTGGGGGCTACACCTTC	CASSSGFGGYTF
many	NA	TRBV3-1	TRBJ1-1	TGTGCCAGCAGCCCCCGCGGACAGCCGGGCACTGAAGCTTTCTTT	CASSPRGQPGTEAFF
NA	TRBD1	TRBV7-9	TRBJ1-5	TGTGCCCGCAGCTTAGACAGGGCCAATCAGCCCCAGCATTTT	CARSLDRANQPQHF
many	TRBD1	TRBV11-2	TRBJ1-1	TGTGCCAGCCGGAGAACAGGGGCGAGGGCTGAAGCTTTCTTT	CASRRTGARAEAFF
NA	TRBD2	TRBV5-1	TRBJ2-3	TGCGCCAGCAGCCCAGGAGCGGGGTTCACAGATACGCAGTATTTT	CASSPGAGFTDTQYF
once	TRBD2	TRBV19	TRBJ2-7	TGTGCCAGTAGTATGGGACTAGCGTTGTACGAGCAGTACTTC	CASSMGLALYEQYF
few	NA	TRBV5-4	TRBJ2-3	TGTGCCAGCAGTGAGGACGGACGAAGCACAGATACGCAGTATTTT	CASSEDGRSTDTQYF
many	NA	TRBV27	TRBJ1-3	TGTGCCAGCGGGGACCGGTCCTCTGGAAACACCATATATTTT	CASGDRSSGNTIYF
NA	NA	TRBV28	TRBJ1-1	TGTGCCAGCAGTTTAGGCGCCGTGGGGGGAACTTTCTTT	CASSLGAVGGTFF
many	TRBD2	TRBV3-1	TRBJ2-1	TGTGCCAGCAGCCACCACCCCGGGACTAGCGGGATACTCCCCAATGAGCAGTTCTTC	CASSHHPGTSGILPNEQFF
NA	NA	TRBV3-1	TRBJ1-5	TGTGCCAGCAGCCAAGATCTCACGGTCCCGACGCCCCAGCATTTT	CASSQDLTVPTPQHF
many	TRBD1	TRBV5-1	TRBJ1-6	TGCGCCAGCAGCGCGGGACAGGGGCGGCCACCCCTCCACTTT	CASSAGQGRPPLHF
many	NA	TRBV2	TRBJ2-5	TGTGCCAGCAGAAGCTCTGCCAGCGACGGGACCCAGTACTTC	CASRSSASDGTQYF
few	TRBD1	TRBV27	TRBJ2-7	TGTGCCAGCCGGACAGGGTACTACGAGCAGTACTTC	CASRTGYYEQYF
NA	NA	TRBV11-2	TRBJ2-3	TGTGCCAGCAGCTTAGAGATCGGGCTACACGGCACAGATACGCAGTATTTT	CASSLEIGLHGTDTQYF
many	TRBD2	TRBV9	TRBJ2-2	TGTGCCAGCAGCGTGGCGGGAGTGAACACCGGGGAGCTGTTTTTT	CASSVAGVNTGELFF
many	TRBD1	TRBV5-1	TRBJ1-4	TGCGCCAGCAGCGGGACAGGGGTGGCTAATGAAAAACTGTTTTTT	CASSGTGVANEKLFF